The clone carrying this T cell receptor beta chain was seen a few times. This entry comes from a study of shared T cell receptors in the human thymus. Method: immunoSEQ multiplex PCR; TCRdb's copy keeps in-frame clones and lacks some. The sample lists hundreds of thousands of clones, 85% to 90% seen once, with 0.0095% to 0.012% in the top ten. Germline V gene lookup returns CDR1 MGHDK and CDR2 SYGVNS. V dropped 3 bases and J dropped 4 bases, with 18 bases sitting between them. This CDR3 contains 17 residues. The same sample was also used in a study of human thymus T cells. This second study notes: During corrective heart surgery, resections were taken, and the thymus tissue came from them. Related research described strongly overlapping thymic repertoires in unrelated people.

The sequenced sample consisted of thymocytes. The receptor was derived from a boy in the first two years of life with a congenital heart defect. J is TRBJ1-4 and V is TRBV25-1, with D perhaps matching TRBD1 (5 bases). In nucleotides, the CDR3 is TGTGCCAGCAGTGAGTCTCTTTATGGGGCGATTAATGAAAAACTGTTTTTT. Translating gives CASSESLYGAINEKLFF.